The 11 T cell receptor beta chains in this list originate from one sample, sequenced in a study of chemoradiotherapy in HPV16-positive cancers. Sequenced by immunoSEQ multiplex PCR; TCRdb stores in-frame clones only, minus some. Here the sample spans about 5,800 clones, 80% to 85% being singletons. Sample acquisition took place from a patient who underwent chemoradiotherapy. Receptor source: a human donor with HPV-associated anogenital cancer.

The chain recombines TRBV5-8 with TRBJ2-5, with D perhaps TRBD2 (5 bases). The V gene's germline CDR1 is SGHTS and CDR2 YDEGEE. The CDR3 is 16 amino acids. Trimming removed 1 base at V and 5 bases at J, with 18 bases between. The CDR3 sequence is CASSLLTASLGETQYF. CDR3 nucleotides: TGTGCCAGCAGCTTGTTAACAGCTAGCCTAGGGGAGACCCAGTACTTC.

In DNA form, the CDR3 reads TGTGCCAGCAGCGTGACTAGCGGGAGGAGGGCAGATACGCAGTATTTT. This sequence encodes CASSVTSGRRADTQYF. This chain joins TRBV9 and TRBJ2-3; 13 nucleotides line up with TRBD2. V was clipped by 2 bases and J by 4 bases; unmatched bases: 4. Germline V gene sequence: CDR1 SGDLS, CDR2 YYNGEE. This CDR3 is built from 16 residues.

A single count supports this clone. This chain connects TRBV11-2 to TRBJ2-3; TRBD2 matches 8 bases. Unmatched junction bases numbered 5, after V lost 2 bases and J lost 4 bases. CDR3 length: 15 residues. CDR1 SGHAT and CDR2 FQNNGV come from the germline V gene. The CDR3, as DNA: TGTGCCAGCAGCTTAACGGGGGGGGCGGCAGATACGCAGTATTTT. Protein: CASSLTGGAADTQYF.

The chain links TRBV7-2 to TRBJ2-7; D tentatively fits TRBD1 or TRBD2 (6 bases each). The CDR3 totals 15 residues. The V gene's germline CDR1 is SGHTA and CDR2 FQGNSA. Trimming took off 1 base at V and 3 bases at J, with 13 bases between the two ends. CDR3 bases: TGTGCCAGCAGCTTAGTGCGGGACAACCGCTACGAGCAGTACTTC. It yields the protein CASSLVRDNRYEQYF. The full variable domain, with the rest looked up from reference TRBV7-2 and TRBJ2-7, is GAGVSQSPSNKVTEKGKDVELRCDPISGHTALYWYRQSLGQGLEFLIYFQGNSAPDKSGLPSDRFSAERTGGSVSTLTIQRTQQEDSAVYLCASSLVRDNRYEQYFGPGTRLTVT.

CDR3 nucleotide sequence: TGTGCCAGTGACAGCGGCGGCCGAATAGAGACCCAGTACTTC. Residues: CASDSGGRIETQYF. The chain employs TRBV6-6 and TRBJ2-5; D might be TRBD1 or TRBD2, each matching 5 bases. Between the trimmed V and J ends, which lost 9 bases and 4 bases, there was a span of 18 bases. The CDR3 length is 14 residues. From germline, CDR1 is MNHNY and CDR2 SVGAGI (reference sequence).

This clone appeared a single time. Here the CDR3 reads CASSLIPRGAYNSPLHF. The CDR3 bases are TGTGCCAGCAGTTTAATTCCCAGGGGCGCCTATAATTCACCCCTCCACTTT. This chain uses TRBV28 with TRBJ1-6; D may be TRBD1 (6 bases). V lost 2 bases and J lost 2, with 13 bases in between. CDR3 size: 17 residues. Germline V lookup: CDR1 MDHEN, CDR2 SYDVKM.

The gene calls are TRBV19 and TRBJ2-6; 7 bases map to TRBD1. This CDR3 region has 15 residues. J lost 1 base, V lost 4 bases, and 1 base had no gene match. CDR1 and CDR2 from the germline V gene are LNHDA and SQIVND (reference sequence). The CDR3 reads CASSTGQSGANVLTF. In nucleotides, the CDR3 is TGTGCCAGTAGTACGGGACAGTCTGGGGCCAACGTCCTGACTTTC.

The V and J genes are TRBV6-5 and TRBJ2-2; D uncertain. The germline V gene has CDR1 MNHEY and CDR2 SVGAGI. The CDR3 has 13 amino acids. The germline V and J ends were trimmed by 6 bases and 6 bases, with 11 bases remaining between them. CDR3 amino acids: CASRFREAGELFF. Here the CDR3 DNA reads TGTGCCAGCAGGTTCCGTGAGGCCGGGGAGCTGTTTTTT.

This chain joins TRBV6-1 and TRBJ2-2; unclear D gene. The CDR3 runs 15 residues. With 5 bases removed from V and 4 bases from J, the gap between germline ends came to 14 bases. CDR1 and CDR2 (germline): MNHNS, SASEGT. The CDR3 bases are TGTGCCAGCAGTCTGACCGTCCGAGGCACCGGGGAGCTGTTTTTT. This translates into CASSLTVRGTGELFF.

The rearrangement links TRBV4-1 to TRBJ1-5; no clear D gene. This CDR3 comprises 13 residues. V lost 6 bases and J 6 bases, leaving 12 bases between the germline ends. From germline, CDR1 is MGHRA and CDR2 YSYEKL. The CDR3 sequence is CASRPNLGQPQHF. In DNA form, the CDR3 reads TGCGCCAGCAGGCCTAATTTAGGTCAGCCCCAGCATTTT.

The sample holds one count of this clone. V usage is TRBV9 and J usage is TRBJ2-1, with TRBD2 identical over 8 bases. Losses at the gene ends were 1 base for V and 1 base for J; bases not matched to a gene: 4. In germline, CDR1 is SGDLS, CDR2 YYNGEE. The CDR3 is made up of 16 amino acids. Written as DNA, the CDR3 is TGTGCCAGCAGCGTAAGCGGGAGAGTGTCCTACAATGAGCAGTTCTTC. Amino acids: CASSVSGRVSYNEQFF.